The 18 T cell receptor beta chains presented below share a single source sample, sequenced in a study of beta chain features in type 1 diabetes. Their antigen targets remain unknown. Study observations and caveats: Shortening that was moderate but significant affected the TCRB CDR3s of Type 1 diabetes patients in all four CD4+ subsets.

Isolated RNA was reverse transcribed in full, so expressed TCRB transcripts were sequenced. Method: immunoSEQ multiplex PCR; TCRdb's copy keeps in-frame clones and lacks some. Among some 640,000 clones listed, roughly an eighth were seen once. Source material: naive CD4+ T cells from blood. These receptors originate from a man younger than 35 with type 1 diabetes.

This chain links TRBV7-9 with TRBJ2-7; TRBD1 might be the D (5 bases). The V end lost 5 bases, the J end lost 0 bases, and 17 bases lay between the germline ends. CDR1 SEHNR and CDR2 FQNEAQ come from the germline V gene (reference sequence). The CDR3 loop spans 16 amino acids. The CDR3 coding sequence is TGTGCCAGCAGCCAAACCTGGCAGGGCAACTCCTACGAGCAGTACTTC. Residues: CASSQTWQGNSYEQYF.

This clone turned up a few times. The rearrangement joins TRBV5-6 to TRBJ2-1, with 7 bases aligning to TRBD2. Per germline, CDR1 SGHDT and CDR2 YYEEEE. The CDR3 runs 17 residues. J gave up 7 bases and V 0 bases, and 13 bases lay outside the gene matches. The CDR3: CASSLAVGLAVGNEQFF. In DNA, the CDR3 is TGTGCCAGCAGCTTGGCCGTGGGGCTAGCGGTTGGGAATGAGCAGTTCTTC.

The chain couples TRBV12-5 to TRBJ2-2, with 11 bases aligning to TRBD2. Per the germline V gene, CDR1 is LGHNT and CDR2 is FRNRAP. The CDR3 is 19 amino acids. V was clipped by 2 bases and J by 1 base; unmatched bases: 9. CDR3 nucleotide sequence: TGTGCTAGTGGTTTGTCACTAGCGGGAGACCGAGGGAACACCGGGGAGCTGTTTTTT. Translation gives CASGLSLAGDRGNTGELFF. The full variable domain, completed using reference TRBV12-5 and TRBJ2-2, is DARVTQTPRHKVTEMGQEVTMRCQPILGHNTVFWYRQTMMQGLELLAYFRNRAPLDDSGMPKDRFSAEMPDATLATLKIQPSEPRDSAVYFCASGLSLAGDRGNTGELFFGEGSRLTVL.

In this sample, this clone turned up a few times. The rearrangement links TRBV5-4 to TRBJ2-1; D might be TRBD2 (6 bases). The V and J ends lost 1 base and 9 bases respectively, with 11 bases between them. The CDR3 extends over 13 amino acids. Germline CDR1 SGHNT, CDR2 YYREEE (reference sequence). CDR3 protein: CASSLRLVGEQFF. CDR3 nucleotides: TGTGCCAGCAGCTTGCGACTAGTCGGTGAGCAGTTCTTC.

This clone appeared a few times. The CDR3 bases are TGTGCCACCCGTAGGGGGCAAGAGACCCAGTACTTC. Translation gives CATRRGQETQYF. The rearrangement uses TRBV28 and TRBJ2-5, with D possibly being TRBD1 (6 bases). The ends were cut back, 10 bases at V and 2 bases at J, with 11 bases in the middle. This CDR3 comprises 12 residues. Germline lookup yields CDR1 MDHEN and CDR2 SYDVKM.

Only a few counts were recorded for this clone. J is TRBJ2-2 and V is TRBV6-1, with D tentatively TRBD1 or TRBD2 (5 bases each). CDR1 MNHNS and CDR2 SASEGT come from the germline V gene. The CDR3 sequence is 15 residues long. V lost 10 bases and J lost 0, with 15 bases in between. The CDR3 DNA follows: TGTGCCACCGAGGGGTCACCAACGAACACCGGGGAGCTGTTTTTT. Protein product: CATEGSPTNTGELFF.

This clone was counted a few times. J is TRBJ2-1 and V is TRBV2; 8 positions agree with TRBD2. CDR1 and CDR2 from the germline V gene are SNHLY and FYNNEI. V was clipped by 6 bases and J by 4 bases; unmatched bases: 5. This CDR3 has 14 amino acids. CDR3: CASSSSGFYNEQFF. The CDR3 region has the DNA TGTGCCAGCAGCTCTAGCGGGTTTTACAATGAGCAGTTCTTC.

This chain joins TRBV25-1 and TRBJ2-4, with D possibly matching TRBD1 (5 bases). This CDR3 is built from 17 residues. V lost 0 bases and J 0 bases, leaving 12 bases between the germline ends. Germline V gives CDR1 MGHDK, CDR2 SYGVNS. Here the CDR3 DNA reads TGTGCCAGCAGTGAATATAGGGGCGCTATAGCCAAAAACATTCAGTACTTC. Translating gives CASSEYRGAIAKNIQYF.

This clone was seen a handful of times. The rearrangement joins TRBV29-1 to TRBJ1-5, with D perhaps TRBD1 (6 bases). The length of the CDR3 is 13 residues. Trimming stripped 4 bases from V and 4 bases from J, with 11 bases between. Germline values: CDR1 SQVTM, CDR2 ANQGSEA. The CDR3 region has the DNA TGCAGCGTTGCCAGGGGCCTTAATCAGCCCCAGCATTTT. The encoded protein is CSVARGLNQPQHF.

This clone appeared a few times. The chain joins TRBV6-5 to TRBJ1-2; the D is unclear. Germline CDR1 reads MNHEY; CDR2 reads SVGAGI. The CDR3 consists of 15 residues. Trimming removed 2 bases from V and 2 bases from J, with 12 bases in between. CDR3 protein: CASSYRGQQNYGYTF. The CDR3 region has the DNA TGTGCCAGCAGTTACCGTGGTCAACAAAACTATGGCTACACCTTC.

This clone was seen a handful of times. The chain links TRBV7-6 to TRBJ2-7, with D possibly TRBD1 on 6 matching bases. Germline V lookup: CDR1 SGHVS, CDR2 FNYEAQ. This CDR3 region has 13 residues. Trimming shortened V by 2 bases and J by 3 bases, and 8 bases separated the two germline ends. The DNA of the CDR3 is TGTGCCAGCAGCTTAAGGACAGACTACGAGCAGTACTTC. This translates into CASSLRTDYEQYF.

The chain couples TRBV15 to TRBJ2-2, with 7 bases matching TRBD1. The CDR3 runs to 15 residues. Trimming cost V 1 base and J 6 bases; bases outside gene matches: 5. Germline lookup yields CDR1 LNHNV and CDR2 YYDKDF (reference sequence). The CDR3 DNA sequence: TGTGCCACCAGCAGAGTGACAGGGTCTCCCGGGGAGCTGTTTTTT. It yields the protein CATSRVTGSPGELFF.

This clone was counted only a few times. The rearrangement uses TRBV30 and TRBJ1-3; no reliable D call. Germline V lookup: CDR1 GTSNPN, CDR2 SVGIG (reference sequence). This CDR3 has 14 amino acids. V lost 3 bases and J lost 0, with 9 bases in between. The CDR3 bases are TGTGCCTGGAGAGGCGACATCTCTGGAAACACCATATATTTT. Protein product: CAWRGDISGNTIYF.

The chain is built from TRBV11-2 and TRBJ2-2; TRBD2 is a possible D gene (5 bases). Germline CDR1 is SGHAT and CDR2 is FQNNGV. The V end was cut by 2 bases, the J end by 6 bases, with 16 bases between. This CDR3 spans 16 amino acids. In DNA, the CDR3 is TGTGCCAGCAGCTTACCTAAAGAGGGTATAGCCGGGGAGCTGTTTTTT. This translates into CASSLPKEGIAGELFF.

This chain connects TRBV7-9 to TRBJ2-6; D is unresolved. Trimming left V 5 bases short and J 0 bases short, with 5 bases between. This CDR3 has 14 residues. Germline loops: CDR1 SEHNR, CDR2 FQNEAQ (reference sequence). CDR3 coding DNA: TGTGCCAGCAGCCTTTCCTCTGGGGCCAACGTCCTGACTTTC. Translation: CASSLSSGANVLTF.

The chain joins TRBV30 to TRBJ1-3, with no clear D. The CDR3 spans 12 residues. The V and J ends lost 1 base and 5 bases respectively, with 6 bases between them. Germline V gene sequence: CDR1 GTSNPN, CDR2 SVGIG (reference sequence). In nucleotides, the CDR3 is TGTGCCTGGAGTGAGAACCGAAACACCATATATTTT. It specifies CAWSENRNTIYF.

V usage is TRBV7-9 and J usage is TRBJ2-1; the D is unclear. Germline V gene data show CDR1 as SEHNR and CDR2 as FQNEAQ (reference sequence). This CDR3 has 16 residues. Trimming stripped 5 bases from V and 0 bases from J, with 14 bases between. The CDR3 reads CASSPRGWSSYNEQFF. In DNA, the CDR3 is TGTGCCAGCAGCCCCCGTGGGTGGAGCTCCTACAATGAGCAGTTCTTC.

This clone has a single count. This chain uses TRBV4-2 with TRBJ2-3, with no clear D. Deletions cut 0 bases from V and 1 base from J, with 8 bases between. The CDR3 covers 15 residues. Germline values: CDR1 LGHNA, CDR2 YNFKEQ. Written as DNA, the CDR3 is TGTGCCAGCAGCCAAGATACGAGCCGCACAGATACGCAGTATTTT. It specifies CASSQDTSRTDTQYF.